These 22 T cell receptor beta chains were all obtained from the same sample, sequenced in a study of T cells in Graves' hyperthyroidism and ophthalmopathy. The investigators amplified TCR beta CDR3 regions from RNA transcripts. RT-PCR in the first round (using the HTBI primer set) targeted the TCR CDR3. TCRdb re-called the multiplex PCR reads with MiXCR, one entry per CDR3 protein. The sample gives some 650,000 distinct CDR3 sequences, 15% to 20% of which show up once; roughly 3.3% is in the top ten. Sequencing was done on a sample of blood. All receptors come from a woman aged 35 to 49 with Graves' ophthalmopathy.

This clonotype was seen ten or more times. The chain employs TRBV11-3 and TRBJ2-4; TRBD2 might be the D (6 bases). Germline values: CDR1 SGHNT, CDR2 YENEEA. This CDR3 has 13 residues. The V end lost 5 bases, the J end lost 8 bases, and 13 bases lay between the germline ends. The CDR3 spells CASSTSWGDIQYF. The CDR3 DNA is TGTGCCAGCAGCACCTCATGGGGGGACATTCAGTACTTC.

The chain is built from TRBV4-3 and TRBJ1-1; D remains ambiguous. The CDR3 is 15 residues long. Per the germline V gene, CDR1 is LGHNA and CDR2 is YSLEER. The V end was cut by 3 bases, the J end by 3 bases, with 14 bases between. The CDR3 sequence is CASSHPPRGDTEAFF. In DNA form, the CDR3 reads TGCGCCAGCAGCCATCCACCCCGGGGAGACACTGAAGCTTTCTTT.

The chain joins TRBV5-1 to TRBJ1-1; possibly TRBD1 for D (5 bases). CDR1 SGHRS and CDR2 YFSETQ come from the germline V gene. V gave up 4 bases and J gave up 0 bases, with 13 bases separating them. The CDR3 consists of 15 residues. The CDR3 coding sequence is TGCGCCAGCAGCGCTCGGACACAGATGAACACTGAAGCTTTCTTT. Its translation: CASSARTQMNTEAFF.

This chain joins TRBV20-1 and TRBJ2-1, with TRBD2 matching 7 bases. The ends lost 1 base at V and 4 bases at J; junction bases unmatched: 4. Germline V gives CDR1 DFQATT, CDR2 SNEGSKA (reference sequence). This CDR3 spans 14 amino acids. CDR3 region: CSARGSGVYNEQFF. Written as DNA, the CDR3 is TGCAGTGCTAGAGGGAGCGGGGTTTACAATGAGCAGTTCTTC.

This clonotype has only one observation. A junction boundary mismatches the germline segment, possibly from a read error. The chain uses TRBV2 and TRBJ2-7; D perhaps matches TRBD1 (6 bases). Germline-derived CDR1 and CDR2 are SNHLY and FYNNEI. This CDR3 is 13 amino acids long. CDR3 loop: CASSWDTSHEQYF. DNA of the CDR3: TGTGCCAGCAGTTGGGACACCTCCCACGAGCAGTACTTC.

This clonotype was counted between two and nine times. The V gene is TRBV2, the J gene TRBJ2-1; D is perhaps TRBD1 or TRBD2 (5 bases each). Trimming removed 8 bases at V and 6 bases at J, with 20 bases between. CDR3 size: 15 residues. CDR1 is SNHLY, CDR2 FYNNEI, per germline. CDR3: CASLLFGGTGNEQFF. The CDR3 nucleotides are TGTGCCAGCTTACTTTTTGGGGGAACCGGCAATGAGCAGTTCTTC.

This clonotype was counted at least ten times. The chain employs TRBV7-2 and TRBJ2-7; 8 nucleotides agree with TRBD1. Germline loops: CDR1 SGHTA, CDR2 FQGNSA. With 2 bases clipped from V and 4 bases from J, the junction kept 7 bases outside the gene matches. The CDR3 is 15 residues long. CDR3: CASSLTQGAGYEQYF. CDR3 nucleotide sequence: TGTGCCAGCAGCTTAACGCAGGGGGCGGGGTACGAGCAGTACTTC.

This clonotype came up many times. The rearrangement links TRBV7-9 to TRBJ2-1, with a possible D match to TRBD2 (5 bases). The CDR3 length is 14 residues. Trimming removed 4 bases from V and 4 bases from J, with 11 bases in between. Germline lookup yields CDR1 SEHNR and CDR2 FQNEAQ (reference sequence). CDR3 in amino acids: CASSSERKYNEQFF. In DNA form, the CDR3 reads TGTGCCAGCAGCTCCGAGCGGAAATACAATGAGCAGTTCTTC. The full variable domain, its missing parts supplied by reference TRBV7-9 and TRBJ2-1, is DTGVSQNPRHKITKRGQNVTFRCDPISEHNRLYWYRQTLGQGPEFLTYFQNEAQLEKSRLLSDRFSAERPKGSFSTLEIQRTEQGDSAMYLCASSSERKYNEQFFGPGTRLTVL.

There are a few counts of this clonotype. V and J are TRBV20-1 and TRBJ2-7; D is unresolved. The CDR3 covers 13 residues. V was cut by 3 bases and J by 0 bases, with 9 bases left in between. CDR1 is DFQATT and CDR2 is SNEGSKA in the germline V gene (reference sequence). The DNA of the CDR3 is TGCAGTGCTAGGGGCAGTAGCTCCTACGAGCAGTACTTC. Translation: CSARGSSSYEQYF.

The chain employs TRBV7-9 and TRBJ2-3; a possible D gene is TRBD2 (6 bases). The CDR3 sequence is 13 residues long. V was cut by 9 bases and J by 6 bases, with 16 bases left in between. Germline V lookup: CDR1 SEHNR, CDR2 FQNEAQ (reference sequence). The CDR3 coding sequence is TGTGCCAGAAACACGGGACTCCCGGATACGCAGTATTTT. This translates into CARNTGLPDTQYF.

The genes are TRBV20-1 and TRBJ1-2, with D unresolved. V lost 3 bases and J 7 bases, leaving 15 bases between the germline ends. CDR3 length: 13 residues. The germline gives CDR1 DFQATT, CDR2 SNEGSKA (reference sequence). CDR3 region: CSASLRGHLGYTF. CDR3 DNA sequence: TGCAGTGCTAGTCTTCGGGGTCATCTTGGCTACACCTTC.

This clonotype has a count of ten or more. The rearrangement uses TRBV6-2 or TRBV6-3 and TRBJ2-1; 7 bases fit TRBD1. Germline loops: CDR1 MNHEY, CDR2 SVGEGT. With 5 bases clipped from V and 6 bases from J, the junction kept 10 bases outside the gene matches. The CDR3 covers 15 residues. DNA for the CDR3: TGTGCCAGCAGTGTGGGCCCCGGGACAGTCAATGAGCAGTTCTTC. This translates into CASSVGPGTVNEQFF.

The count of this clonotype is one. This may stem from a read error, because a much larger clone lies one nucleotide away. The chain is built from TRBV20-1 and TRBJ2-1; D possibly matches TRBD1 or TRBD2 (5 bases each). CDR1 and CDR2 from the germline V gene are DFQATT and SNEGSKA (reference sequence). Trimming stripped 7 bases from V and 8 bases from J, with 12 bases between. The CDR3 runs 11 residues. CDR3 residues: CSVRDVDEQFF. As DNA, the CDR3 is TGCAGTGTTCGGGACGTCGATGAGCAGTTCTTC.

V usage is TRBV28 and J usage is TRBJ2-6, with 11 bases fitting TRBD1. V was clipped by 5 bases and J by 2 bases; unmatched bases: 2. The CDR3 runs 16 residues. CDR1 is MDHEN, CDR2 SYDVKM, per germline. The DNA of the CDR3 is TGTGCCAGCAGTGAGGACAGGGGGCCTGGGGCCAACGTCCTGACTTTC. This codes for CASSEDRGPGANVLTF. The full variable domain, in which reference TRBV28 and TRBJ2-6 provide the parts outside the CDR3, is DVKVTQSSRYLVKRTGEKVFLECVQDMDHENMFWYRQDPGLGLRLIYFSYDVKMKEKGDIPEGYSVSREKKERFSLILESASTNQTSMYLCASSEDRGPGANVLTFGAGSRLTVL.

This clonotype was seen at least ten times. This chain joins TRBV27 and TRBJ2-3; 12 positions agree with TRBD2. This CDR3 contains 18 residues. V trimming: 0 bases; J trimming: 1 base; junction bases outside the gene matches: 5. The germline V gene has CDR1 MNHEY and CDR2 SMNVEV (reference sequence). For the CDR3, the DNA is TGTGCCAGCAGTTTATCGCTAGCGGGAGGGCCGGGCACAGATACGCAGTATTTT. Amino acid sequence: CASSLSLAGGPGTDTQYF.

This chain links TRBV6-2 or TRBV6-3 with TRBJ2-6; the D is unclear. Between the trimmed V and J ends, which lost 0 bases and 0 bases, there was a span of 6 bases. Germline loops: CDR1 MNHEY, CDR2 SVGEGT. This CDR3 is 16 amino acids long. CDR3 coding DNA: TGTGCCAGCAGTTACTCGAGTATCTCTGGGGCCAACGTCCTGACTTTC. This codes for CASSYSSISGANVLTF.

This clonotype has just a few counts. This chain uses TRBV6-1 with TRBJ1-2; 9 bases align to TRBD1. With V trimmed by 8 bases and J by 6 bases, 7 bases remained unmatched. Germline values: CDR1 MNHNS, CDR2 SASEGT. CDR3 length: 13 residues. Here the CDR3 reads CASFRQGDDGYTF. DNA of the CDR3: TGTGCCAGCTTCCGACAGGGGGATGATGGCTACACCTTC.

This clonotype has ten or more counts. The rearrangement links TRBV7-8 to TRBJ2-5, with D hard to call. Deletions cut 5 bases from V and 7 bases from J, with 8 bases between. Germline V lookup: CDR1 SGHVS, CDR2 FQNEAQ. The length of the CDR3 is 11 residues. In DNA, the CDR3 is TGTGCCAGCAGCCGGGTAGTGACCCAGTACTTC. This codes for CASSRVVTQYF.

In this sample, this clonotype turned up a few times. The CDR3 region has the DNA TGTGCCAGCAGTTTAAGACAGGGCATACAGCCCCAGCATTTT. It codes for CASSLRQGIQPQHF. This chain connects TRBV28 to TRBJ1-5, with 7 bases lining up with TRBD1. This CDR3 region has 14 residues. Per the germline V gene, CDR1 is MDHEN and CDR2 is SYDVKM. V was pared by 2 bases and J by 7 bases, with 5 bases of the junction left unmatched.

This clonotype appeared many times. The chain links TRBV2 to TRBJ2-4, with a tentative D call TRBD1 (5 bases). Germline V CDR1 and CDR2: SNHLY, FYNNEI. This CDR3 is built from 12 residues. Trimming took 6 bases from V and 8 from J, leaving 11 bases between them. CDR3: CASRGVGDIQYF. The CDR3 coding sequence is TGTGCCAGCAGAGGGGTTGGGGACATTCAGTACTTC.

This clonotype has just a few counts. The J gene is TRBJ1-4, the V gene TRBV7-3; tentatively, D is TRBD1 (5 bases). The CDR3 extends over 13 amino acids. Germline CDR1 reads SGHTA; CDR2 reads FQGTGA. The V end was cut by 2 bases, the J end by 8 bases, with 9 bases between. CDR3 DNA: TGTGCCAGCAGCTTAGTAGGGGAAGAAAAACTGTTTTTT. This encodes CASSLVGEEKLFF.

This clonotype appeared a few times. The chain has TRBV12-3 or TRBV12-4 and TRBJ2-3; a possible D gene is TRBD2 (5 bases). Trimming shortened V by 5 bases and J by 2 bases, and 11 bases separated the two germline ends. This CDR3 spans 14 amino acids. CDR3 nucleotide sequence: TGTGCCAGCAGTATCGGCGGGCTCACAGATACGCAGTATTTT. This codes for CASSIGGLTDTQYF.